Listed below are T cell receptor beta chains from one sample, sequenced in a study of blood T cell repertoires in COVID-19. TCRdb keeps only in-frame clones here, not all; method: immunoSEQ multiplex PCR. Found here are about 120,000 clones, around 79% of them singletons; the top ten hold approximately 16%. The sample consisted of peripheral blood. The receptors here all came from a woman of 80 years or more with active or convalescent COVID-19. Both conserved end residues are part of each CDR3. The order of the fields is D gene, clone size, J gene, V gene, CDR3 protein, CDR3 DNA. A D gene is named only where the DNA matches it firmly. A row's size may be missing; if present it is once, few, many or a size class.

TRBD2	.	TRBJ2-7	TRBV19	CASSNRPSGRPFVDYEQYF	TGTGCCAGTAGTAATAGGCCTAGCGGGAGGCCCTTCGTTGACTACGAGCAGTACTTC
TRBD1	.	TRBJ1-1	TRBV4-1	CASSPLGQGNTEAFF	TGCGCCAGCAGCCCTCTGGGACAGGGGAACACTGAAGCTTTCTTT
.	.	TRBJ2-7	TRBV9	CASSEDTYYEQYF	TGTGCCAGCAGCGAGGACACATACTACGAGCAGTACTTC
.	.	TRBJ1-2	TRBV9	CASSVGGAGDYGYTF	TGTGCCAGCAGCGTAGGAGGGGCAGGGGATTATGGCTACACCTTC
.	.	TRBJ2-5	TRBV5-6	CASSSAGAGYTNQETQYF	TGTGCCAGCAGCTCTGCTGGGGCAGGGTATACCAACCAAGAGACCCAGTACTTC
TRBD1	.	TRBJ1-1	TRBV28	CASRTGQGLTEAFF	TGTGCCAGCAGGACGGGACAGGGGTTAACTGAAGCTTTCTTT
.	.	TRBJ2-3	TRBV5-5	CASSFWASATDTQYF	TGTGCCAGCAGCTTTTGGGCCTCCGCTACAGATACGCAGTATTTT
.	.	TRBJ1-1	TRBV10-1	CASRGGTEAFF	TGCGCCAGCAGAGGGGGCACTGAAGCTTTCTTT
TRBD2	few	TRBJ2-1	TRBV6-6	CASSPGRSYNEQFF	TGTGCCAGCAGTCCCGGGAGGTCCTACAATGAGCAGTTCTTC
.	few	TRBJ1-5	TRBV9	CASSPDTNQPQHF	TGTGCCAGCAGTCCGGACACAAATCAGCCCCAGCATTTT
TRBD1	.	TRBJ2-1	TRBV7-9	CASSRIGDSTYNEQFF	TGTGCCAGCAGCCGGATCGGGGACAGCACCTACAATGAGCAGTTCTTC
.	.	TRBJ1-6	TRBV19	CASSIGPPGVSPLHF	TGTGCCAGTAGTATTGGGCCGCCCGGGGTCTCACCCCTCCACTTT
TRBD2	.	TRBJ2-2	TRBV7-2	CASSRSGSLTGELFF	TGTGCCAGCAGCCGTAGCGGGAGTCTCACCGGGGAGCTGTTTTTT
.	.	TRBJ2-7	TRBV28	CASSSWAEEQYF	TGTGCCAGCAGCTCCTGGGCCGAAGAGCAGTACTTC
.	.	TRBJ1-3	TRBV18	CASSPSMTDSFPGNTIYF	TGTGCCAGCTCACCGTCCATGACAGACAGTTTTCCTGGAAACACCATATATTTT
.	.	TRBJ1-2	TRBV15	CATSRDQEGRGYTF	TGTGCCACCAGCAGAGATCAGGAGGGGAGAGGCTACACCTTC
.	.	TRBJ2-7	TRBV2	CASGVPQWRAYEQYF	TGTGCCAGCGGGGTGCCGCAGTGGCGGGCTTACGAGCAGTACTTC
.	.	TRBJ2-3	TRBV13	CASSPWSRAWDTQYF	TGTGCCAGCAGCCCTTGGTCCAGGGCTTGGGATACGCAGTATTTT
.	.	TRBJ1-1	TRBV3-1/TRBV3-2	CASSQRGEAFF	TGTGCCAGCAGCCAACGGGGTGAAGCTTTCTTT
.	.	TRBJ2-5	TRBV5-1	CASSSTTFQETQYF	TGCGCCAGCAGCTCCACTACCTTTCAAGAGACCCAGTACTTC
.	few	TRBJ2-6	TRBV5-1	CASSLDPSLGANVLTF	TGCGCCAGCAGCTTGGATCCGTCACTAGGGGCCAACGTCCTGACTTTC
TRBD2	.	TRBJ2-1	TRBV10-3	CAISEMGLAGGRSYNEQFF	TGTGCCATCAGTGAGATGGGACTAGCGGGAGGGCGCTCCTACAATGAGCAGTTCTTC
TRBD1	.	TRBJ1-6	TRBV7-2	CASSLLQGSSPLHF	TGTGCCAGCAGCTTATTACAGGGGAGTTCACCCCTCCACTTT
.	.	TRBJ2-7	TRBV11-2	CASSLGQNLLWQYF	TGTGCCAGCAGCTTAGGACAGAACCTCCTTTGGCAGTACTTC
TRBD1	once	TRBJ1-2	TRBV4-1	CASSQGDRQGAYGYTF	TGCGCCAGCAGCCAAGGGGATCGACAGGGCGCCTATGGCTACACCTTC
.	.	TRBJ2-7	TRBV28	CASSSGFSEQYF	TGTGCCAGCAGTTCAGGGTTCTCGGAGCAGTACTTC
TRBD1	.	TRBJ1-4	TRBV9	CASSRGTGRNEKLFF	TGTGCCAGCAGCAGAGGGACAGGGCGCAATGAAAAACTGTTTTTT
TRBD1	.	TRBJ1-1	TRBV4-1	CASSQDTDRGVYTEAFF	TGCGCCAGCAGCCAAGATACTGACAGGGGGGTCTACACTGAAGCTTTCTTT
TRBD2	.	TRBJ2-7	TRBV19	CASSIRGGGLAGFYEQYF	TGTGCCAGTAGTATTAGGGGCGGCGGACTAGCGGGTTTCTACGAGCAGTACTTC
.	.	TRBJ2-1	TRBV21-1	CASSIGTVSNNEQFF	TGTGCCAGCAGCATAGGGACAGTTTCTAACAATGAGCAGTTCTTC